This T cell receptor (beta chain) originates from a study of human T cells and chemical hapten exposure. Study-wide results and caveats: Among TCRs, those above 1 in 1000 frequency were unaffected by DPC sensitization.

Stated time point: patch test 2, 6 weeks after DPC sensitization. Treatment indicated: therapeutic diphenylcyclopropenone sensitization with weekly scalp DPC. The study enrolled 18 to 70-year-old alopecia patients suitable for DPC. This clonotype was picked up a small number of times. Its cognate antigen is unknown. Methods used by the authors: TCRs per sample had a median of approximately 88,000 and ranged from about 23,224 to 700,000. TCRdb analysed the RACE reads with MiXCR anew, one entry per CDR3 protein. TCRdb, not the original authors, processed these V and J calls. The sample includes 85,000 to 100,000 distinct CDR3 sequences, roughly 11% of them seen just once. This TCR derives from a man aged 40-55 years with alopecia areata. Some clones in this sample may be carry-over from other donors' samples. Source: whole blood, taken in connection with sensitization to the hapten diphenylcyclopropenone (DPC).

The CDR3 nucleotides read TGTGCCAGCTCACCCGGGACAGGGGGTGATACGCAGTATTTT. Translating it yields CASSPGTGGDTQYF. The V and J genes are TRBV18 and TRBJ2-3, with 11 bases that match TRBD1. V lost 3 bases, J lost 6 bases, and 2 bases stayed unmatched. The germline V gene has CDR1 KGHSH and CDR2 LQKENI. The length of the CDR3 is 14 residues.